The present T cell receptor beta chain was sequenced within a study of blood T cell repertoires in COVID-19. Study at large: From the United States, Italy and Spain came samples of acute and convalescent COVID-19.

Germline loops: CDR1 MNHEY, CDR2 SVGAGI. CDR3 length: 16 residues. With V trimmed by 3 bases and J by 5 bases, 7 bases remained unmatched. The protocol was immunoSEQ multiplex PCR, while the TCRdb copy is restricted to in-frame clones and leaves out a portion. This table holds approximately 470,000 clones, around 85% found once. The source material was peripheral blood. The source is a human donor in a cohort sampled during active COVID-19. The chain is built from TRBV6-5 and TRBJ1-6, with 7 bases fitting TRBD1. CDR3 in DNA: TGTGCCAGCAGTTATTCAGGGACAGCCCATAATTCACCCCTCCACTTT. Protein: CASSYSGTAHNSPLHF.